The 20 T cell receptor beta chains below were found in one sample sequenced in a study of CD8+ T cells in alopecia areata. Regarding treatment: oral pan-JAK inhibitor, 5-10 mg twice daily. cDNA prepared by RNA extraction and subsequent reverse transcription served as the template for sequencing. TCRdb's copy holds only in-frame clones and misses some; the assay was immunoSEQ multiplex PCR. The sample consists of 150,000 to 200,000 clones, roughly 61% of them appearing once. Sequencing used CD8+ T cells sorted from blood, obtained at week 24, from a patient treated with tofacitinib. The receptors shown here come from a human donor with alopecia areata.

The chain employs TRBV20-1 and TRBJ2-7; D is unclear. The V end was cut by 5 bases, the J end by 5 bases, with 10 bases between. CDR3 size: 11 residues. Germline-derived CDR1 and CDR2 are DFQATT and SNEGSKA (reference sequence). The CDR3 loop reads CSALLGNEQYF. CDR3 nucleotides: TGCAGTGCTCTCCTTGGGAACGAGCAGTACTTC.

This chain links TRBV5-4 with TRBJ2-1, with D perhaps being TRBD1 or TRBD2 (5 bases each). This CDR3 has 16 amino acids. Germline CDR1 is SGHNT and CDR2 is YYREEE (reference sequence). Trimming stripped 0 bases from V and 0 bases from J, with 10 bases between. The CDR3 loop is CASSLAQGPSYNEQFF. CDR3 DNA: TGTGCCAGCAGCTTGGCGCAGGGACCCTCCTACAATGAGCAGTTCTTC.

This sequence joins TRBV27 and TRBJ1-5, with 11 nucleotides matching TRBD1. V was clipped by 4 bases and J by 7 bases; unmatched bases: 3. Germline V gene sequence: CDR1 MNHEY, CDR2 SMNVEV (reference sequence). CDR3 size: 14 residues. The CDR3 protein is CASSYGQGAQPQHF. The CDR3 DNA follows: TGTGCCAGCAGTTACGGACAGGGGGCCCAGCCCCAGCATTTT.

The CDR3 DNA is TGTGCCAGCAGCGTGGGAGGGACAGCCTACGAGCAGTACTTC. Translation: CASSVGGTAYEQYF. The J gene is TRBJ2-7, the V gene TRBV9, with D perhaps being TRBD1 or TRBD2 (7 bases each). Germline lookup yields CDR1 SGDLS and CDR2 YYNGEE. Trimming removed 2 bases at V and 2 bases at J, with 11 bases between. CDR3 size: 14 residues.

CDR3 sequence: CASGTGAGQPQHF. DNA for the CDR3: TGTGCCAGCGGGACAGGGGCAGGTCAGCCCCAGCATTTT. The chain combines TRBV7-8 with TRBJ1-5, with 10 bases fitting TRBD1. V lost 8 bases, J lost 6 bases, and 4 bases stayed unmatched. Germline values: CDR1 SGHVS, CDR2 FQNEAQ. CDR3 size: 13 residues.

This chain connects TRBV30 to TRBJ1-1; perhaps TRBD1 as D (5 bases). Germline V CDR1 and CDR2: GTSNPN, SVGIG (reference sequence). The V gene lost 6 bases and the J gene lost 4 bases, with 12 bases spanning the gap. The CDR3 is 12 residues long. DNA for the CDR3: TGTGCCTGCTCCGGGACCATCACTGAAGCTTTCTTT. This codes for CACSGTITEAFF.

This clone showed up just once. V usage is TRBV12-5 and J usage is TRBJ1-2; 8 bases line up with TRBD1. This CDR3 is built from 14 residues. J gave up 2 bases and V 6 bases, and 5 bases lay outside the gene matches. Germline V lookup: CDR1 LGHNT, CDR2 FRNRAP. The CDR3 DNA follows: TGTGCTAGTGGATCGGACAGGGTCAACTATGGCTACACCTTC. Its translation is CASGSDRVNYGYTF.

This sequence joins TRBV10-3 and TRBJ1-6; 12 bases map to TRBD1. Germline V gene sequence: CDR1 ENHRY, CDR2 SYGVKD. V dropped 3 bases and J dropped 10; count of bases not matched to a gene: 7. This CDR3 is built from 16 residues. Written as DNA, the CDR3 is TGTGCCATCAGTGAACCCCGGGACAGGGGGCAATCACCCCTCCACTTT. It specifies CAISEPRDRGQSPLHF.

This chain uses TRBV6-5 with TRBJ2-3; TRBD2 matches 12 bases. The CDR3 length is 15 residues. After removal of 5 bases from V and 6 bases from J, the junction contained 6 bases not matched to a gene. CDR1 is MNHEY, CDR2 SVGAGI, per germline. This chain's CDR3 is CASSPSGGASDTQYF. DNA of the CDR3: TGTGCCAGCAGTCCTAGCGGGGGGGCCTCGGATACGCAGTATTTT.

This chain uses TRBV4-1 with TRBJ2-7; no clear D. This CDR3 spans 14 amino acids. Trimming took 0 bases from V and 0 from J, leaving 6 bases between them. Germline V gene data show CDR1 as MGHRA and CDR2 as YSYEKL. The CDR3 DNA reads TGCGCCAGCAGCCAAGAACAGACCTCCTACGAGCAGTACTTC. Amino acid sequence: CASSQEQTSYEQYF.

The chain carries TRBV30 and TRBJ1-1, with D possibly matching TRBD1 (5 bases). The CDR3 has 15 amino acids. Trimming took 4 bases from V and 0 from J, leaving 15 bases between them. The germline gives CDR1 GTSNPN, CDR2 SVGIG (reference sequence). Written as DNA, the CDR3 is TGTGCCTGGACCAACTTGGGGCAGATGAACACTGAAGCTTTCTTT. Protein product: CAWTNLGQMNTEAFF.

Only a few counts were recorded for this clone. This chain joins TRBV30 and TRBJ2-1; no reliable D call. Germline lookup yields CDR1 GTSNPN and CDR2 SVGIG (reference sequence). Trimming shortened V by 1 base and J by 8 bases, and 9 bases separated the two germline ends. CDR3 length: 12 residues. The CDR3 nucleotides read TGTGCCTGGAGTGGTGATGAACATGAGCAGTTCTTC. This sequence encodes CAWSGDEHEQFF.

The genes are TRBV5-1 and TRBJ1-2; 7 nucleotides agree with TRBD1. The ends lost 4 bases at V and 4 bases at J; junction bases unmatched: 4. Germline V gene lookup returns CDR1 SGHRS and CDR2 YFSETQ. CDR3 length: 13 residues. The CDR3 spells CASSPDRPYGYTF. CDR3 DNA: TGCGCCAGCAGCCCGGACAGGCCCTATGGCTACACCTTC. Supplemented by reference TRBV5-1 and TRBJ1-2, the full variable domain reads KAGVTQTPRYLIKTRGQQVTLSCSPISGHRSVSWYQQTPGQGLQFLFEYFSETQRNKGNFPGRFSGRQFSNSRSEMNVSTLELGDSALYLCASSPDRPYGYTFGSGTRLTVV.

The gene calls are TRBV27 and TRBJ2-7; 7 bases are a match to TRBD1. The trim removed 3 bases at V and 2 bases at J, leaving 7 bases unmatched. The CDR3 runs to 15 residues. Germline V gene sequence: CDR1 MNHEY, CDR2 SMNVEV (reference sequence). CDR3 residues: CASSFRDRWTYEQYF. CDR3 coding DNA: TGTGCCAGCAGTTTCCGGGACAGATGGACCTACGAGCAGTACTTC.

This clone was recorded only once. The chain recombines TRBV6-5 with TRBJ2-7; TRBD1 matches 8 bases. In germline, CDR1 is MNHEY, CDR2 SVGAGI. With 5 bases clipped from V and 5 bases from J, the junction kept 5 bases outside the gene matches. The CDR3 is 13 amino acids. Here the CDR3 reads CASSDRGINEQYF. DNA of the CDR3: TGTGCCAGCAGTGACAGGGGAATTAACGAGCAGTACTTC.

This clone was seen just once. The chain combines TRBV7-6 with TRBJ2-7; D is possibly TRBD2 (6 bases). With 5 bases removed from V and 4 bases from J, the gap between germline ends came to 21 bases. CDR1 SGHVS and CDR2 FNYEAQ come from the germline V gene. The CDR3 is 16 residues long. This CDR3 reads CASSRSDSTEGYEQYF. DNA of the CDR3: TGTGCCAGCAGCCGATCGGACTCAACGGAGGGATACGAGCAGTACTTC.

The chain couples TRBV29-1 to TRBJ1-1; D remains unclear. Trimming removed 1 base from V and 5 bases from J, with 14 bases in between. The CDR3 is made up of 14 amino acids. Germline loops: CDR1 SQVTM, CDR2 ANQGSEA. The CDR3 reads CSVEGSRGRTEAFF. The CDR3 bases are TGCAGCGTTGAAGGGTCGCGAGGACGTACTGAAGCTTTCTTT.

This sequence joins TRBV30 and TRBJ1-1; tentatively, D is TRBD1 (6 bases). The CDR3 totals 18 residues. Trimming took 0 bases from V and 4 from J, leaving 24 bases between them. Looked up from germline, CDR1 is GTSNPN and CDR2 is SVGIG (reference sequence). The DNA of the CDR3 is TGTGCCTGGAGTGTAACCCCCGTCCAACAGGGAGGAAGCACTGAAGCTTTCTTT. Its protein product is CAWSVTPVQQGGSTEAFF.

The chain links TRBV4-1 to TRBJ2-7; D may be TRBD1 (5 bases). V lost 1 base and J 5 bases, leaving 6 bases between the germline ends. This CDR3 contains 12 residues. The germline gives CDR1 MGHRA, CDR2 YSYEKL. The CDR3 is CASSQGRDEQYF. The CDR3 nucleotides are TGCGCCAGCAGCCAAGGCAGGGACGAGCAGTACTTC.

The chain is built from TRBV27 and TRBJ1-1; D may be TRBD1 (6 bases). Germline V lookup: CDR1 MNHEY, CDR2 SMNVEV (reference sequence). The CDR3 consists of 16 residues. Deletions cut 1 base from V and 1 base from J, with 13 bases between. CDR3 DNA sequence: TGTGCCAGCAGTTTATTCCGGGGGCTGGGGAACACTGAAGCTTTCTTT. Its protein is CASSLFRGLGNTEAFF.